This TCR beta chain stems from a study of T cell repertoires in cytomegalovirus infection. The wider study: A matching HLA type, together with CMV infection, was signaled by public TCR beta signatures.

This clonotype has ten or more counts. Its target is unknown. Study findings and constraints: Dominating the ex vivo response were HLA-C-restricted CMV-specific TCR beta clonotypes.

The germline CDR1 and CDR2 sequences are MNHNY and SVGAGI (reference sequence). The CDR3 loop spans 16 amino acids. With 7 bases clipped from V and 0 bases from J, the junction kept 6 bases outside the gene matches. TCRdb re-analysed the reads in MiXCR, keeping a single row per CDR3 protein. The data contain some 150,000 distinct CDR3 sequences, 20% to 30% of them singletons. The V call is TRBV6-6, the J call TRBJ2-6; 7 bases map to TRBD1. The material sequenced was PBMCs. The TCR comes from a human donor in good health (CMV status not recorded). Some clones in this sample may be carry-over from other donors' samples. CDR3 bases: TGTGCCAGCACTCCCCGGGACAGCTCTGGGGCCAACGTCCTGACTTTC. Amino acids: CASTPRDSSGANVLTF.